This entry describes one TCR beta chain. Its antigen is unknown. This entry belongs to a study of identifying expanded T cells in peripheral blood. The study, taken as a whole, reports: Technical replicates showed about 1.1 changed clones; roughly two weeks approximately 15; four weeks 19. Clone count variance between roughly 2-week samples rose with total template count.

The table came from immunoSEQ multiplex PCR; TCRdb's copy has only in-frame clones and leaves some out. The profile shows around 95,000 clones, 88% of them singletons. No infections or other immune events were documented during collection. Sequenced: blood. This TCR came from a person aged 18-69 years in good health.

This CDR3 reads CASSFPDTQYF. The CDR3 DNA reads as TGCGCCAGCAGCTTTCCAGATACGCAGTATTTT. This rearrangement joins TRBV5-1 to TRBJ2-3; D is uncertain. The V gene lost 2 bases and the J gene lost 4 bases, with 2 bases spanning the gap. The germline V gene encodes CDR1 SGHRS and CDR2 YFSETQ. This CDR3 region has 11 residues.